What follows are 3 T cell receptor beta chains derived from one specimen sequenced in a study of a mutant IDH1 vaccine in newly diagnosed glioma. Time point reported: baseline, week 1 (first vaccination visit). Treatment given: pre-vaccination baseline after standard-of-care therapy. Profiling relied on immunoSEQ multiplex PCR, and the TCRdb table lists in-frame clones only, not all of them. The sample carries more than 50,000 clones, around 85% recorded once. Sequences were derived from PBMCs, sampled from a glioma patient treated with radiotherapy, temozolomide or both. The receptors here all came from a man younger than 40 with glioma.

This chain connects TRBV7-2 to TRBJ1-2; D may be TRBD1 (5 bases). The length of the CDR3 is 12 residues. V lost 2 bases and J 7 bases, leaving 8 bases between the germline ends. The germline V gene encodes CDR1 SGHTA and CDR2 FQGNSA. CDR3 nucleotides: TGTGCCAGCAGCTTAAGGGACCGTGGCTACACCTTC. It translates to CASSLRDRGYTF.

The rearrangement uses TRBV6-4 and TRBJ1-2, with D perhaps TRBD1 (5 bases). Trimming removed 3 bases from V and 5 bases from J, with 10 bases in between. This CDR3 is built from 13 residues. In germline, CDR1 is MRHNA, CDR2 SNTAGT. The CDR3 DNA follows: TGTGCCAGCAGTGAAGGGGACGGGTATGGCTACACCTTC. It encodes CASSEGDGYGYTF.

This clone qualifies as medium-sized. The CDR3 nucleotides are TGTGCCAGCAGTGGGACTAGCGACACCGGGGAGCTGTTTTTT. Protein: CASSGTSDTGELFF. The chain uses TRBV25-1 and TRBJ2-2; 9 bases agree with TRBD2. The germline V gene has CDR1 MGHDK and CDR2 SYGVNS. The V and J ends lost 4 bases and 3 bases, in that order; junction bases with no gene match: 0. The CDR3 totals 14 residues.